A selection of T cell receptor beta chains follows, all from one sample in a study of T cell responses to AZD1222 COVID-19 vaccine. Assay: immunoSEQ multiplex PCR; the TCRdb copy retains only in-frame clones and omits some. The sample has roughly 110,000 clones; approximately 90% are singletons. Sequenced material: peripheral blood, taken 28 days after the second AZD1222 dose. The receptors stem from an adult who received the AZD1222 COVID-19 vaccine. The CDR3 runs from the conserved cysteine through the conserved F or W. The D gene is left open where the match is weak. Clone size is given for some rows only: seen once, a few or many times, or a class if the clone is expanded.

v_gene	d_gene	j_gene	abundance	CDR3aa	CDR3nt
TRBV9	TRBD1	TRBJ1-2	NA	CASSVGGDRAGYGYTF	TGTGCCAGCAGCGTAGGAGGTGACAGGGCGGGCTATGGCTACACCTTC
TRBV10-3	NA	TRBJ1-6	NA	CAISDKGNSPLHF	TGTGCCATCAGTGATAAGGGGAATTCACCCCTCCACTTT
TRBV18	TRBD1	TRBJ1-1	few	CASHPSNRGRNTEAFF	TGTGCCAGCCACCCATCTAACAGGGGCCGGAACACTGAAGCTTTCTTT
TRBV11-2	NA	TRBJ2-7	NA	CASSLAQGPYEQYF	TGTGCCAGCAGCTTAGCTCAGGGTCCCTACGAGCAGTACTTC
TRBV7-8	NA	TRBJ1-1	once	CASSSPSGGRTEAFF	TGTGCCAGCAGCTCTCCTTCGGGGGGGAGGACTGAAGCTTTCTTT
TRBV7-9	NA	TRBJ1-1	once	CASSLVGSAEAFF	TGTGCCAGCAGCTTAGTGGGGTCCGCTGAAGCTTTCTTT
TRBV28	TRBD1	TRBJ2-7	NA	CASSPPGQGYTYEQYF	TGTGCCAGCAGTCCTCCGGGACAGGGGTATACCTACGAGCAGTACTTC
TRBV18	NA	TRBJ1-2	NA	CASSSDRRQNGYTF	TGTGCCAGCTCGAGCGACAGGAGACAAAATGGCTACACCTTC
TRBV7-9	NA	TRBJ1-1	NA	CASTHPAGGLRNTEAFF	TGTGCCAGCACCCATCCCGCGGGGGGGCTCAGGAACACTGAAGCTTTCTTT
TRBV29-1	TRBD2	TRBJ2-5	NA	CSVGTSGAPGETQYF	TGCAGCGTCGGGACTAGCGGGGCCCCTGGGGAGACCCAGTACTTC
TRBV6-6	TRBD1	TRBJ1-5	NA	CASKGQGGNQPQHF	TGTGCCAGCAAGGGACAGGGAGGCAATCAGCCCCAGCATTTT
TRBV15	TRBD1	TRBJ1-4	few	CATSSTTKGAGWNEKLFF	TGTGCCACCAGCAGTACGACGAAGGGGGCCGGGTGGAATGAAAAACTGTTTTTT
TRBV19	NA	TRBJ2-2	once	CASSIPSGQPYTGELFF	TGTGCCAGTAGTATTCCATCGGGCCAGCCTTACACCGGGGAGCTGTTTTTT
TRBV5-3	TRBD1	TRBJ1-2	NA	CARSPRDSRNNYGYTF	TGTGCCAGAAGCCCCCGGGACAGCAGGAATAACTATGGCTACACCTTC
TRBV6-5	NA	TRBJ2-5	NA	CASSYGGEETQYF	TGTGCCAGCAGTTACGGGGGCGAAGAGACCCAGTACTTC
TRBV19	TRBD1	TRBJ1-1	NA	CASSITGGGTEAFF	TGTGCCAGTAGTATAACAGGGGGAGGCACTGAAGCTTTCTTT
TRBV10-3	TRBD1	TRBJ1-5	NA	CAISQGQGFQPQHF	TGTGCCATCAGTCAGGGACAGGGTTTTCAGCCCCAGCATTTT
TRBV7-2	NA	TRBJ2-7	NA	CASSSYLAEQYF	TGTGCCAGCAGCTCCTATTTAGCCGAGCAGTACTTC